This T cell receptor beta chain derives from a study of cytomegalovirus exposure and HLA in healthy donors. A multiplex PCR was run with 60 Vbeta primers and 13 Jbeta primers. Sequenced by immunoSEQ multiplex PCR; TCRdb stores in-frame clones only, minus some. The sample has more than 100,000 clones. The CDR3 spans 15 residues. V shed 4 bases and J 3 bases; nucleotides not matched to a gene: 4. The germline V gene encodes CDR1 SGHNT and CDR2 YYREEE (reference sequence). The TCR comes from a woman in her 40s in good health and CMV-seronegative. V gene TRBV5-4 combines with J gene TRBJ2-1, with 10 bases identical to TRBD1. Sequenced input: PBMCs. DNA for the CDR3: TGTGCCAGCAGCACTGGACAGGGGGGCTACAATGAGCAGTTCTTC. Translated: CASSTGQGGYNEQFF.